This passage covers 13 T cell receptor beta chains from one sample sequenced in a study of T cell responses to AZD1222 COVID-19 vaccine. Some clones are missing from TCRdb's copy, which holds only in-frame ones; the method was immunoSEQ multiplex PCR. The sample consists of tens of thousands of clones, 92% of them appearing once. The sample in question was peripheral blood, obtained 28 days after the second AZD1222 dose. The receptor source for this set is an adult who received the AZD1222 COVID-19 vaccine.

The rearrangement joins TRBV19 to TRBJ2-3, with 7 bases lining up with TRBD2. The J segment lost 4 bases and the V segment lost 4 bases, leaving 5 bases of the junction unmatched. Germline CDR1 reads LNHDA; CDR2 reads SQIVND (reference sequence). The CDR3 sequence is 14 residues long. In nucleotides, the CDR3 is TGTGCCAGTAGTAGCGGGAGAAAATCAGATACGCAGTATTTT. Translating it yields CASSSGRKSDTQYF.

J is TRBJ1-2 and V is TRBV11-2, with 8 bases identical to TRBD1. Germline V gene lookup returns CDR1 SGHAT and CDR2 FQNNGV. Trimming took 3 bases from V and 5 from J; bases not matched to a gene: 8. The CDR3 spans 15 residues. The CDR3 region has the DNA TGTGCCAGCAGCTTGGGCGGACAGGGCCCTTATGGCTACACCTTC. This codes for CASSLGGQGPYGYTF. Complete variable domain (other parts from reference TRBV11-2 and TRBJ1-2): EAGVAQSPRYKIIEKRQSVAFWCNPISGHATLYWYQQILGQGPKLLIQFQNNGVVDDSQLPKDRFSAERLKGVDSTLKIQPAKLEDSAVYLCASSLGGQGPYGYTFGSGTRLTVV.

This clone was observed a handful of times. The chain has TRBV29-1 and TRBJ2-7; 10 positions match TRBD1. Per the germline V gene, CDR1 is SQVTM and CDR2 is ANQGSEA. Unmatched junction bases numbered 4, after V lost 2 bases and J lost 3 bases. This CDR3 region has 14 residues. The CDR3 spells CSVERGTGDYEQYF. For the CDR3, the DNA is TGCAGCGTTGAAAGGGGGACAGGGGACTACGAGCAGTACTTC.

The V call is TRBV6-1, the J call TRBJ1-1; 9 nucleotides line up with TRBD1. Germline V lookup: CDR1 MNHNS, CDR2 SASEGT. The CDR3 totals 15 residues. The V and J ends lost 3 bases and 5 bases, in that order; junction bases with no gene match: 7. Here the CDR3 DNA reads TGTGCCAGCAGTGATGCCGGGACAGGGTTTACTGAAGCTTTCTTT. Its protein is CASSDAGTGFTEAFF.

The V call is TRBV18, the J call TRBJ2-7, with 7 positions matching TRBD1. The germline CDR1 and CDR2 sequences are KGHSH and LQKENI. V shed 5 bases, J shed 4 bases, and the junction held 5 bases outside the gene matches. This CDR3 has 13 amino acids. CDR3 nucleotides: TGTGCCAGCTCAGACAGGGAGAGGTACGAGCAGTACTTC. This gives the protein CASSDRERYEQYF.

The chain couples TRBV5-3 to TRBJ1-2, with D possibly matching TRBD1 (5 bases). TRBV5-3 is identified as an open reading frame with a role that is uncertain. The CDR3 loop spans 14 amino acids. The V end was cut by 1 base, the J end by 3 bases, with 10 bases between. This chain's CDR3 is CARSLRGAYYGYTF. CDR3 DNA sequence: TGTGCCAGAAGCTTGAGGGGCGCTTACTATGGCTACACCTTC.

The CDR3, as DNA: TGTGCCAGCGGCCGGTCGAGGGGCCAGCCCCAGCATTTT. Translation gives CASGRSRGQPQHF. The chain combines TRBV28 with TRBJ1-5; perhaps TRBD1 as D (5 bases). The CDR3 runs 13 residues. CDR1 and CDR2 (germline): MDHEN, SYDVKM. The V end lost 8 bases, the J end lost 7 bases, and 15 bases lay between the germline ends.

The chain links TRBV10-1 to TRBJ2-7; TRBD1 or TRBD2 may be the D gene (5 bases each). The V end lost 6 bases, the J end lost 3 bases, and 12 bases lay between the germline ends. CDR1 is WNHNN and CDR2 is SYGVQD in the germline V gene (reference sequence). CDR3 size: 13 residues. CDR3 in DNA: TGCGCCAGCAGCAGAGGGGATAACTACGAGCAGTACTTC. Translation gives CASSRGDNYEQYF.

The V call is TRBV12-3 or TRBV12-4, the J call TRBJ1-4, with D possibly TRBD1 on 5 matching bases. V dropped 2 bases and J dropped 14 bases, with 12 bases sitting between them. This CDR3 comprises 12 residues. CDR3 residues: CASSLRQGVLFF. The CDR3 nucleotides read TGTGCCAGCAGTTTACGGCAGGGAGTTCTGTTTTTT.

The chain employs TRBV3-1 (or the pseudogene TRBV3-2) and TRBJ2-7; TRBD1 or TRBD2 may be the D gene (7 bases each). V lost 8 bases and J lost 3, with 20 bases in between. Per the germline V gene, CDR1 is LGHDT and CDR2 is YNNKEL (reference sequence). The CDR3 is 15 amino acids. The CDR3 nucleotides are TGTGCCAGCCGCCGGGACAGCGGGGTTGACTACGAGCAGTACTTC. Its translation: CASRRDSGVDYEQYF.

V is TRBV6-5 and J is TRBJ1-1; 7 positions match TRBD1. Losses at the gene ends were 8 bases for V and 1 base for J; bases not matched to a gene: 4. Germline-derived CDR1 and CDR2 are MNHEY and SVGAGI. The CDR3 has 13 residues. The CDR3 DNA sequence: TGTGCCAGCTCCGGGACAGCGAACACTGAAGCTTTCTTT. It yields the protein CASSGTANTEAFF.

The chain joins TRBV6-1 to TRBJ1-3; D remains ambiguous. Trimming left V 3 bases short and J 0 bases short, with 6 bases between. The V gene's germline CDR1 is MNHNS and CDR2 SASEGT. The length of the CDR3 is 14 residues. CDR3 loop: CASSERSSGNTIYF. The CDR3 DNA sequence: TGTGCCAGCAGTGAGAGAAGCTCTGGAAACACCATATATTTT.

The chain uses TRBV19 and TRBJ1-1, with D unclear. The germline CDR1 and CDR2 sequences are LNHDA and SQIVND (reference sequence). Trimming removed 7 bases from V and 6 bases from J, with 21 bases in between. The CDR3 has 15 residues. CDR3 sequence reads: CASTPGVSGLSEAFF. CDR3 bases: TGTGCCAGTACCCCTGGGGTCTCAGGACTCTCTGAAGCTTTCTTT.